The present entry profiles one T cell receptor beta chain with its context. Its antigen is as yet unknown. V lost 7 bases and J lost 2; bases outside the gene matches: 7. The CDR3 loop spans 14 amino acids. Germline lookup yields CDR1 LGHNT and CDR2 FRNRAP. This specimen comes from a study of OX40 agonist ivuxolimab in advanced cancers. Findings and limits, study-wide: Dosing at 0.1 to 3.0 mg/kg was accompanied by clonal expansion of CD4+ and CD8+ blood T cells by week 6.

Assay used: immunoSEQ multiplex PCR; TCRdb lists only in-frame clones, some missing. Among 60,000 to 95,000 clones, about 88% were seen once, and the ten largest hold about 0.4%. This receptor was obtained from an adult with an advanced solid tumor such as melanoma, head and neck, liver or kidney cancer. Sequencing was performed on CD4+ or CD8+ T cells sorted from blood, taken in a trial of the OX40 agonist ivuxolimab. V gene TRBV12-5 combines with J gene TRBJ2-5, with 7 bases matching TRBD1. CDR3 bases: TGTGCTAGTGCCTTCGACAGGGTACAAGAGACCCAGTACTTC. Its protein is CASAFDRVQETQYF. Filled out from reference TRBV12-5 and TRBJ2-5, the complete variable domain reads DARVTQTPRHKVTEMGQEVTMRCQPILGHNTVFWYRQTMMQGLELLAYFRNRAPLDDSGMPKDRFSAEMPDATLATLKIQPSEPRDSAVYFCASAFDRVQETQYFGPGTRLLVL.